This is a list of T cell receptor beta chains from one sample in a study of PD-L1 blockade in urothelial cancer. Sequencing used immunoSEQ multiplex PCR; TCRdb keeps in-frame clones, though not all of them. The sample records approximately 93,000 clones, 75% to 90% being singletons. Sample: PBMCs, taken around atezolizumab (anti-PD-L1) treatment. The receptors here all came from a man in his 70s with urothelial cancer. The CDR3 runs from the conserved cysteine through the conserved F or W. Rows give clone size only sometimes, using once, few, many, or a class for an expanded clone.

v_call: TRBV12-5; j_call: TRBJ2-1; clone_size: -; cdr3_aa: CASGLPLPGFGLANDNEQFF
v_call: TRBV9; j_call: TRBJ2-7; clone_size: -; cdr3_aa: CASSVRSGVSYEQYF
v_call: TRBV2; j_call: TRBJ2-2; clone_size: few; cdr3_aa: CASSRENRGLGGGELFF
v_call: TRBV6-5; j_call: TRBJ2-7; clone_size: -; cdr3_aa: CASSGLRDIYEQYF
v_call: TRBV10-1; j_call: TRBJ2-5; clone_size: -; cdr3_aa: CASSQGQGDGGETQYF
v_call: TRBV7-3; j_call: TRBJ2-7; clone_size: -; cdr3_aa: CASSPGPENYEQYF
v_call: TRBV29-1; j_call: TRBJ2-3; clone_size: -; cdr3_aa: CSVDSGGSDTQYF
v_call: TRBV30; j_call: TRBJ2-5; clone_size: -; cdr3_aa: CALRLAGDQETQYF
v_call: TRBV1; j_call: TRBJ1-2; clone_size: -; cdr3_aa: CTSSCGGYTF
v_call: TRBV4-2; j_call: TRBJ2-7; clone_size: -; cdr3_aa: CASSQDLQGYEQYF
v_call: TRBV28; j_call: TRBJ1-1; clone_size: -; cdr3_aa: CASSSPSNTEAFF
v_call: TRBV5-1; j_call: TRBJ2-5; clone_size: -; cdr3_aa: CASSLNPGQRGGETQYF
v_call: TRBV2; j_call: TRBJ1-5; clone_size: -; cdr3_aa: CASSRGQVSNQPQHF
v_call: TRBV27; j_call: TRBJ1-1; clone_size: -; cdr3_aa: CASSPRQGARTEAFF
v_call: TRBV2; j_call: TRBJ2-7; clone_size: -; cdr3_aa: CASSRPSAYEQYF
v_call: TRBV5-1; j_call: TRBJ2-3; clone_size: -; cdr3_aa: CASSPGLIAGGPSTDTQYF
v_call: TRBV30; j_call: TRBJ1-3; clone_size: -; cdr3_aa: CAWSINRGGGNTIYF
v_call: TRBV18; j_call: TRBJ2-5; clone_size: -; cdr3_aa: CASSPGQGAWETQYF
v_call: TRBV10-3; j_call: TRBJ1-3; clone_size: -; cdr3_aa: CAISDWAGGTSGNTIYF
v_call: TRBV2; j_call: TRBJ2-1; clone_size: -; cdr3_aa: CASSDLDNEQFF
v_call: TRBV28; j_call: TRBJ1-6; clone_size: -; cdr3_aa: CASSLPNTQGNSPLHF
v_call: TRBV7-3; j_call: TRBJ2-6; clone_size: -; cdr3_aa: CASSLTYRGRGGANVLTF
v_call: TRBV27; j_call: TRBJ2-7; clone_size: few; cdr3_aa: CASSFKGKNEQYF
v_call: TRBV2; j_call: TRBJ2-7; clone_size: once; cdr3_aa: CASSSGYEQYF
v_call: TRBV5-1; j_call: TRBJ1-1; clone_size: -; cdr3_aa: CASSSGQGAWNTEAFF